In this sample, the clone carrying this T cell receptor (beta chain) turned up a few times. This sample was included in a study of T cells after yellow fever vaccination. Using its own MiXCR run on the 5' RACE reads, TCRdb lists one record per CDR3 protein. This repertoire shows some 350,000 distinct CDR3 sequences, over 4% found once; its top ten account for around 25%. The ends were cut back, 1 base at V and 1 base at J, with 6 bases in the middle. The CDR3 runs to 14 residues. Germline CDR1 MNHEY, CDR2 SVGAGI. This chain links TRBV6-5 with TRBJ2-3; no clear D gene. This clonotype was sampled from a man between 18 and 35 years old who received the YFV17D yellow fever vaccine. The sample consisted of PBMCs, taken 5 days after the yellow fever booster vaccination. The chain's CDR3 is CASSYWAGTDTQYF. The CDR3 nucleotides are TGTGCCAGCAGTTACTGGGCTGGCACAGATACGCAGTATTTT.